The rows below give T cell receptor beta chains drawn from one sample of a study of early T cells in non-severe SARS-CoV-2 infection. TCRdb processed the 5' RACE reads anew with MiXCR; each CDR3 protein has one entry. The table records tens of thousands of distinct CDR3 sequences, roughly 18% of them present only once. Sequenced here: whole blood, sampled at baseline. The receptors originated from an adult who was a healthcare worker with PCR-confirmed SARS-CoV-2 infection or an uninfected control (not recorded which). Each CDR3 is given with its conserved first and last residue. D genes are given only for firm matches.

j_call d_call v_call cdr3_aa
TRBJ1-5 . TRBV10-3 CAISDPAGNQPQHF
TRBJ2-7 . TRBV9 CASSPDRYEQYF
TRBJ2-5 . TRBV5-6 CASRRGTRQETQYF
TRBJ1-3 TRBD1 TRBV7-2 CASSTKGGPPGNTIYF
TRBJ2-3 TRBD2 TRBV20-1 CSAPQDWAGGADTQYF
TRBJ1-4 . TRBV12-3/TRBV12-4 CASSHGQNNEKLFF
TRBJ1-6 . TRBV6-1 CASSGKSGQSYNSPLHF
TRBJ1-2 . TRBV3-1 CASSREQGWGYTF
TRBJ2-2 TRBD2 TRBV5-5 CASSPGLAVNTGELFF
TRBJ2-6 TRBD2 TRBV19 CASTPAGVGANVLTF
TRBJ2-7 TRBD2 TRBV4-2 CASSQGRGVYEQYF
TRBJ2-7 . TRBV11-2 CASSLEASTVYEQYF
TRBJ1-2 . TRBV20-1 CSARVVGGYGYTF
TRBJ2-1 . TRBV14 CASSFHNEQFF
TRBJ1-4 . TRBV6-5 CASGDWAVDEKLFF
TRBJ2-2 . TRBV19 CASKMDSPGELFF
TRBJ1-4 . TRBV11-2 CASSPGGRGSNEKLFF
TRBJ2-2 TRBD2 TRBV15 CATSRETVLSGRVGELFF
TRBJ2-7 . TRBV29-1 CSVARGTRASYEQYF
TRBJ2-1 TRBD2 TRBV4-2 CASSLVTTGGIYNEQFF
TRBJ2-2 . TRBV18 CASSPPPQSTGELFF
TRBJ2-1 TRBD2 TRBV3-1 CASSRGLAGGNEQFF
TRBJ1-2 . TRBV6-6 CASRAGSTSSYGYTF